The 26 T cell receptor beta chains in this list originate from one sample, sequenced in a study of CD8+CD57+ T cells in acquired aplastic anemia. TCR beta VDJ and CDR3 profiling used genomic DNA as template. TCRdb re-derived calls from the reads in MiXCR, one entry per CDR3 protein. The sample records a few hundred thousand distinct CDR3 sequences, about 56% being singletons. Sample: sorted CD4+, CD8+, or CD8+CD57+ T cells (not recorded which) from PBMCs. These receptors were obtained from a human donor with severe aplastic anemia or a healthy control (not recorded which).

This clonotype was found a few times. V is TRBV9 and J is TRBJ1-6; D remains unclear. V lost 0 bases, J lost 8 bases, and 6 bases lay in between. The CDR3 has 13 residues. Looked up from germline, CDR1 is SGDLS and CDR2 is YYNGEE. This chain's CDR3 is CASSVVGYSPLHF. CDR3 sequence (DNA): TGTGCCAGCAGCGTAGTGGGGTATTCACCCCTCCACTTT.

In this sample, this clonotype turned up many times. The chain carries TRBV5-1 and TRBJ2-1, with 8 bases lining up with TRBD2. Germline V lookup: CDR1 SGHRS, CDR2 YFSETQ. This CDR3 comprises 16 residues. Unmatched junction bases numbered 5, after V lost 1 base and J lost 2 bases. The CDR3 loop reads CASSLISGGPYNEQFF. Written as DNA, the CDR3 is TGCGCCAGCAGCTTGATAAGCGGGGGCCCCTACAATGAGCAGTTCTTC.

This clonotype appeared once. This chain connects TRBV19 to TRBJ1-4; no clear D gene. There are 12 residues in the CDR3. Germline CDR1 and CDR2: LNHDA and SQIVND (reference sequence). The V end was cut by 5 bases, the J end by 7 bases, with 8 bases between. Written as DNA, the CDR3 is TGTGCCAGTAGTGGGCAGGCTGAAAAACTGTTTTTT. Protein product: CASSGQAEKLFF.

This clonotype was observed at least ten times. This chain uses TRBV6-5 with TRBJ2-3; no reliable D call. The CDR3 sequence is 11 residues long. CDR1 is MNHEY, CDR2 SVGAGI, per germline. Trimming removed 4 bases from V and 8 bases from J, with 7 bases in between. DNA for the CDR3: TGTGCCAGCAGTTCGGTGGGTACGCAGTATTTT. It encodes CASSSVGTQYF.

This clonotype turned up a few times. Given a much more abundant clone one base away, this may be a read error. V gene TRBV12-3 or TRBV12-4 combines with J gene TRBJ2-2; D gene uncertain. Deletions cut 5 bases from V and 4 bases from J, with 8 bases between. This CDR3 contains 13 residues. This CDR3 is CASSLTVTGELFF. Written as DNA, the CDR3 is TGTGCCAGCAGTCTTACCGTCACCGGGGAGCTGTTTTTT.

The J gene is TRBJ2-7, the V gene TRBV15; perhaps TRBD1 as D (6 bases). The CDR3 is made up of 15 amino acids. Germline V gene sequence: CDR1 LNHNV, CDR2 YYDKDF (reference sequence). V was cut by 5 bases and J by 0 bases, with 14 bases left in between. In nucleotides, the CDR3 is TGTGCCACCAGCGGCGAGCAGGGGAGCTCCTACGAGCAGTACTTC. Protein sequence: CATSGEQGSSYEQYF.

About this clonotype: Germline and junction disagree at one end, which may indicate a read error. V usage is TRBV5-1 and J usage is TRBJ1-1, with D possibly TRBD1 on 5 matching bases. CDR1 and CDR2 from the germline V gene are SGHRS and YFSETQ. This CDR3 spans 14 amino acids. This CDR3 reads CASSSGQLNTGAFF. CDR3 bases: TGCGCCAGCAGCTCGGGGCAGCTAAACACTGGAGCTTTCTTT.

This clonotype was observed a handful of times. The V call is TRBV10-3, the J call TRBJ2-5, with 10 bases fitting TRBD2. Germline loops: CDR1 ENHRY, CDR2 SYGVKD. J was trimmed by 4 bases and V by 6 bases; bases with no gene match: 8. This CDR3 region has 15 residues. For the CDR3, the DNA is TGTGCCATCAGCGCGTCTAGCGGGAGTGGAGAGACCCAGTACTTC. The encoded protein is CAISASSGSGETQYF.

The V and J genes are TRBV19 and TRBJ2-3, with D perhaps TRBD1 (6 bases). Germline CDR1 and CDR2: LNHDA and SQIVND (reference sequence). CDR3 length equals 15 residues. V was trimmed by 6 bases and J by 3 bases, leaving 16 bases between them. The CDR3 loop reads CASSATGFSTDTQYF. In DNA form, the CDR3 reads TGTGCCAGTAGCGCAACAGGGTTTTCGACAGATACGCAGTATTTT.

The rearrangement joins TRBV20-1 to TRBJ2-3; possibly TRBD1 or TRBD2 for D (6 bases each). In germline, CDR1 is DFQATT, CDR2 SNEGSKA (reference sequence). V was shortened by 7 bases and J by 1 base, with 15 bases between the two germline ends. This CDR3 has 14 residues. The CDR3 sequence is CSVRRRGGTDTQYF. In nucleotides, the CDR3 is TGCAGTGTTAGGAGGAGGGGGGGCACAGATACGCAGTATTTT.

This clonotype was recorded many times. The chain links TRBV9 to TRBJ1-1; D not certain. This CDR3 contains 14 residues. Trimming took off 0 bases at V and 1 base at J, with 7 bases between the two ends. The V gene's germline CDR1 is SGDLS and CDR2 YYNGEE. The DNA for the CDR3 is TGTGCCAGCAGCGTAGGCAGCCAGAACACTGAAGCTTTCTTT. Translating it yields CASSVGSQNTEAFF.

The chain has TRBV19 and TRBJ1-5; D may be TRBD1 (5 bases). Germline CDR1 is LNHDA and CDR2 is SQIVND (reference sequence). The CDR3 is 17 amino acids. V was shortened by 4 bases and J by 2 bases, with 18 bases between the two germline ends. CDR3 residues: CASSKSRGGVGNQPQHF. CDR3 in DNA: TGTGCCAGTAGTAAATCGAGGGGTGGAGTAGGCAATCAGCCCCAGCATTTT. The full variable domain, rest sourced from reference TRBV19 and TRBJ1-5, is DGGITQSPKYLFRKEGQNVTLSCEQNLNHDAMYWYRQDPGQGLRLIYYSQIVNDFQKGDIAEGYSVSREKKESFPLTVTSAQKNPTAFYLCASSKSRGGVGNQPQHFGDGTRLSIL.

This chain's CDR3 is CASSPGGSGGGIEQYF. CDR3 in DNA: TGTGCCAGCAGCCCGGGGGGGAGTGGAGGGGGCATCGAGCAGTACTTC. This chain uses TRBV5-4 with TRBJ2-7, with D tentatively TRBD2 (8 bases). V lost 4 bases and J 6 bases, leaving 23 bases between the germline ends. The germline CDR1 and CDR2 sequences are SGHNT and YYREEE (reference sequence). This CDR3 has 16 amino acids.

This clonotype has more than one count but fewer than ten. V gene TRBV4-3 combines with J gene TRBJ2-3; TRBD1 is a possible D gene (5 bases). Germline loops: CDR1 LGHNA, CDR2 YSLEER. Trimming pared 0 bases from V and 2 bases from J, leaving 18 bases between. The CDR3 covers 18 residues. CDR3 residues: CASSQEPAGQLPTDTQYF. CDR3 DNA sequence: TGCGCCAGCAGCCAAGAGCCAGCAGGACAACTTCCCACAGATACGCAGTATTTT.

This clonotype was detected a few times. The chain is built from TRBV24-1 and TRBJ2-1, with 7 bases aligning to TRBD1. The V gene's germline CDR1 is KGHDR and CDR2 SFDVKD. V lost 4 bases, J lost 8 bases, and 4 bases stayed unmatched. The CDR3 sequence is 13 residues long. Written as DNA, the CDR3 is TGTGCCACCAGTGAGACAGGGTTCGATGAGCAGTTCTTC. Translating it yields CATSETGFDEQFF.

This clonotype was found a few times. CDR3 sequence reads: CASSVGPSVSYEQYF. CDR3 DNA sequence: TGTGCCAGCAGCGTAGGCCCTTCGGTGTCCTACGAGCAGTACTTC. The genes are TRBV9 and TRBJ2-7; no reliable D call. The germline V gene encodes CDR1 SGDLS and CDR2 YYNGEE. This CDR3 contains 15 residues. Trimming removed 0 bases at V and 1 base at J, with 11 bases between.

This clonotype was seen a single time. The chain has TRBV7-9 and TRBJ1-1; D possibly corresponds to TRBD1 (5 bases). This CDR3 comprises 12 residues. V was clipped by 6 bases and J by 7 bases, with 12 bases between them. CDR1 is SEHNR, CDR2 FQNEAQ, per germline (reference sequence). CDR3 bases: TGTGCCAGCAGGTCTAGACAGCTTGAAGCTTTCTTT. Protein: CASRSRQLEAFF.

V gene TRBV29-1 combines with J gene TRBJ1-2, with D possibly matching TRBD1 (6 bases). Germline CDR1 and CDR2: SQVTM and ANQGSEA. Trimming removed 5 bases from V and 6 bases from J, with 16 bases in between. CDR3 length equals 13 residues. CDR3: CSVMGAGKHGYTF. The CDR3 coding sequence is TGCAGCGTTATGGGGGCGGGGAAGCATGGCTACACCTTC.

The rearrangement links TRBV10-3 to TRBJ1-6; 8 bases line up with TRBD1. The trim removed 2 bases at V and 8 bases at J, leaving 5 bases unmatched. Germline CDR1 ENHRY, CDR2 SYGVKD. This CDR3 contains 15 residues. The CDR3 is CAISEGSTGDSPLHF. The CDR3 DNA sequence: TGTGCCATCAGTGAGGGGTCGACAGGGGATTCACCCCTCCACTTT.

V gene TRBV19 combines with J gene TRBJ1-2, with a weak D call TRBD1 (6 bases). Germline CDR1 is LNHDA and CDR2 is SQIVND (reference sequence). The CDR3 runs to 13 residues. Trimming cost V 6 bases and J 8 bases, with 16 bases left between them. For the CDR3, the DNA is TGTGCCAGTAGCCCCGGGGACCAGGGGGGCTACACCTTC. It yields the protein CASSPGDQGGYTF.

The genes are TRBV10-3 and TRBJ2-1; D remains unclear. V dropped 0 bases and J dropped 7 bases, with 13 bases sitting between them. Germline CDR1 and CDR2: ENHRY and SYGVKD. The CDR3 is 15 residues long. The CDR3 bases are TGTGCCATCAGTGAGTCACGGTCGCAGCTAAATGAGCAGTTCTTC. Translating gives CAISESRSQLNEQFF.

The chain uses TRBV24-1 and TRBJ2-2; possibly TRBD1 for D (5 bases). This CDR3 has 15 residues. Trimming took off 7 bases at V and 0 bases at J, with 11 bases between the two ends. The germline V gene encodes CDR1 KGHDR and CDR2 SFDVKD. CDR3 nucleotide sequence: TGTGCCACCAGAGGACATTCGGCGAACACCGGGGAGCTGTTTTTT. It codes for CATRGHSANTGELFF.

V usage is TRBV12-3 or TRBV12-4 and J usage is TRBJ1-6; a possible D gene is TRBD1 (6 bases). V gave up 5 bases and J gave up 5 bases, with 16 bases separating them. The CDR3 covers 16 residues. CDR3 in DNA: TGTGCCAGCAGTATCCAGGGGCCACGCCATAATTCACCCCTCCACTTT. Amino acid sequence: CASSIQGPRHNSPLHF.

The sample holds a few counts of this clonotype. The chain recombines TRBV5-4 with TRBJ2-2, with D hard to call. Trimming cost V 0 bases and J 6 bases, with 9 bases left between them. Germline CDR1 is SGHNT and CDR2 is YYREEE (reference sequence). The CDR3 runs to 14 residues. CDR3 loop: CASSLGSQAGELFF. CDR3 bases: TGTGCCAGCAGCTTGGGAAGTCAAGCCGGGGAGCTGTTTTTT.

Concerning this clonotype: The junction and the germline gene differ at one end; a read error may be behind it. This sequence joins TRBV7-3 and TRBJ2-7; 7 bases match TRBD2. There are 14 residues in the CDR3. From germline, CDR1 is SGHTA and CDR2 FQGTGA. As DNA, the CDR3 is TGTGCCAGCAGCCCGACGGGGGGTACCGGGGAGCTGTACTTC. It translates to CASSPTGGTGELYF.

This rearrangement joins TRBV25-1 to TRBJ2-3, with D perhaps matching TRBD1 (5 bases). Trimming removed 10 bases at V and 1 base at J, with 15 bases between. This CDR3 comprises 14 residues. Germline CDR1 reads MGHDK; CDR2 reads SYGVNS. The CDR3, as DNA: TGTGCCACCGCTCTGGACATAGGCACAGATACGCAGTATTTT. This sequence encodes CATALDIGTDTQYF.